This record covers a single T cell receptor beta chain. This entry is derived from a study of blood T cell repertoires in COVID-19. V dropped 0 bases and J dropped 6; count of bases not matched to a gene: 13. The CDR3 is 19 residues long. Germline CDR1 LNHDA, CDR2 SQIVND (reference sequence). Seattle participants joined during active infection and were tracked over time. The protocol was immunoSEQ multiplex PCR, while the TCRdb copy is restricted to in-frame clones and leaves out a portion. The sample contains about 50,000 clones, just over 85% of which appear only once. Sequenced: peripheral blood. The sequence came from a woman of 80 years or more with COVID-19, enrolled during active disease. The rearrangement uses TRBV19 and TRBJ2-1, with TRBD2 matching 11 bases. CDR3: CASSIEPGSSGGVRNEQFF. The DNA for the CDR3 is TGTGCCAGTAGTATAGAGCCCGGGAGTAGCGGGGGGGTCCGCAATGAGCAGTTCTTC.